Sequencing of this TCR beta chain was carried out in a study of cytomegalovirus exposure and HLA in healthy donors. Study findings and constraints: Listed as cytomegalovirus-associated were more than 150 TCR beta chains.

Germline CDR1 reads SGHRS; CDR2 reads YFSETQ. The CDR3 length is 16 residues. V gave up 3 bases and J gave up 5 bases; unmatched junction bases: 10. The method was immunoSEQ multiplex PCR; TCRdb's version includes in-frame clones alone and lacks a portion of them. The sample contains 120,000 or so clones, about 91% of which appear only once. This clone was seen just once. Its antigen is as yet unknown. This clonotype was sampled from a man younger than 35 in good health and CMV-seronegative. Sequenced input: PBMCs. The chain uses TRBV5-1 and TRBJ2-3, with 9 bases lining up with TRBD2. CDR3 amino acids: CASSSRVASGVDTQYF. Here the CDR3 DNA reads TGCGCCAGCAGCTCCCGGGTGGCTAGCGGGGTAGATACGCAGTATTTT.